This paragraph covers one T cell receptor beta chain sequence. Its antigen remains unidentified. Data came from immunoSEQ multiplex PCR; TCRdb stores just in-frame clones and leaves some out. The sample shows 100,000 to 120,000 clones, roughly 88% of them seen only once. The entry originates in a study of T cell responses to AZD1222 COVID-19 vaccine. General study points: Donors skewed white British and female; clonal diversity was possibly underestimated.

The V gene lost 5 bases and the J gene lost 1 base, with 4 bases spanning the gap. The CDR3 spans 12 residues. The V gene's germline CDR1 is SGHNT and CDR2 YENEEA. Sample: peripheral blood, taken 28 days after the second AZD1222 dose. The clonotype originates from an adult who received the AZD1222 COVID-19 vaccine. The chain is built from TRBV11-3 and TRBJ2-3; D gene unclear. CDR3 amino acids: CASSRGTDTQYF. The CDR3 coding sequence is TGTGCCAGCAGCCGGGGCACAGATACGCAGTATTTT.